A single T cell receptor (beta chain) is shown here with its context. This clone was counted once. Its recognized antigen is unknown. Base qualities were left out, and no much larger clone turns up one base away. The sample originates from a study of cytomegalovirus exposure and HLA in healthy donors (dated by TCRdb to 2016 to 2017). In terms of the full investigation: An earlier analysis of some 600 of the donors reported 276 Gb of sequence data and around 120 million unique TCR beta sequences obtained from some 200 million T cells. A later genetic analysis used genome-wide SNP genotypes for about 65% of the 666 donors, treating that subset as a discovery cohort. The genetic ancestry cluster associated with self-reported Caucasian donors included over 65% of the approximately 410 genotyped donors. All discovery cohort repertoires had been generated on a single sequencing platform. Rather than drawing on any new phenotypic data, the later analysis identified candidate immune exposures from TCR beta sequences and the way those sequences occurred across donors. The study combined high-throughput TCR immunosequencing, statistical association of individual TCRs with disease status, and machine learning to predict cytomegalovirus infection status. Several DR-DQ haplotypes were treated as single units for association and clustering because of strong linkage in the cohort. The study was designed to test whether signatures of past pathogen exposure could be identified by cataloging public T cell receptors. Using immunosequencing, the study profiled T cell repertoires from fewer than 850 subjects and related those repertoires to cytomegalovirus serostatus. An earlier analysis of around 540 of the donors applied high-throughput TCR beta sequencing to assess whether each TCR beta V gene segment acted as functional or pseudogenic. Across approximately 400 genotyped donors of the cohort, an average of approximately 220,000 unique TCR beta nucleotide sequences per donor were sequenced, and approximately 19% of those sequences were non-productive. Along with the 666-subject first cohort, a separate validation cohort of over a hundred different subjects was used. A later analysis re-analyzed previously published TCR beta repertoires from 550 to 700 donors and added high-resolution HLA genotyping to study TCR occurrence patterns. Class I and class II HLA loci were covered by the typing at four-digit resolution. Typing coverage differed by locus: A, B, C, DRB1 and DQB1 were typed in roughly 629-630 donors, DQA1 in 522, DPA1 in 606, and DPB1 in roughly 450. An early release covering more than 500 HLA-typed donors comprised approximately 290 gigabases of sequencing data and about 90 million unique TCR sequences. Alongside the repertoire data, information on donor age, sex, ethnicity and CMV serostatus was compiled. Paper-wide results and their limitations: In vitro tests confirmed that three of the cytomegalovirus-associated TCR beta chains recognize cytomegalovirus antigens. Because counts were too low, approximately 18 rarely observed V segments, including chromosome 9 orphons, were excluded from the earlier analysis of 587 of the donors. In a later analysis, the rate of TCR association differed among HLA loci, with DRB1 alleles having the most associated TCRs and HLA-C alleles having the fewest. The 87-base-pair reads could not distinguish some IMGT-functional V segments, including TRBV6-2 and TRBV6-3, so those segments were excluded. The authors suggested that the approach could potentially be generalized to other disease states and immunological phenotypes. A later analysis found that most CMV-associated TCR beta chains appeared HLA-restricted, with HLA associations seemingly driven largely by CMV exposure. A later analysis found that HLA-associated TCR beta chains were more clonally expanded and had lower generation probabilities than equally common non-associated chains. When HLA alleles, especially DR and DQ, strongly co-occurred, TCR associations were difficult to assign to individual alleles. In a later analysis, several top co-occurrence clusters were reported to appear linked to parvovirus B19, influenza, CMV and Epstein-Barr virus. Cytomegalovirus status was reported to be diagnosed by the classifier with high specificity and sensitivity in both the original and validation cohorts. Linkage disequilibrium might explain the correlated functional status among segregating V segments, but an unknown experimental factor could not be excluded. In the study, 164 TCR beta chains were listed as associated with cytomegalovirus. In this cohort, only TCR beta chains were sequenced, and detectable features were limited by the absence of alpha or paired-chain data. CMV serostatus was the only immune exposure information available for the cohort. In a later analysis, around 17,000 TCR beta sequences were associated with specific HLA alleles at a false discovery rate of 0.05. While some public TCRs were present in many individuals, most TCR sequences turned up only very rarely across donors. An association between a missense DCLRE1C variant and V-gene and J-gene trimming of TCR beta chains was found in a later genetic analysis and replicated in an independent cohort. A cluster of highly shared sequence variants was judged likely to represent a technical artifact of the sequencing pipeline. Presence/absence analyses assumed roughly uniform sequencing depth across donors, an assumption that may not hold. According to a later genetic analysis, donors in an Asian-associated ancestry cluster had fewer N-insertions in productive TCRs than the approximately 710-donor mean. A further reported finding was that TCR beta sequences accurately predicted the HLA-A and HLA-B alleles for most subjects in the first cohort. Because HLA typing was unavailable for some donors at each locus, only the typed subset was used in association tests. In an earlier analysis of approximately 590 of the donors, most TCR beta V segments appeared in productive rearrangements about 87% or about 30% of the time, broadly matching IMGT annotations.

The cohort was made up of 500 to 850 healthy bone marrow donors. At the time of sampling, every cohort member was nominally healthy, though immune exposures that went unrecorded were likely present. The donor tested CMV seronegative and was one of the 352 seronegative cohort members. Every donor gave a peripheral blood sample, and the peripheral blood mononuclear cells from that sample were used for TCR beta sequencing. The Qiagen DNeasy Blood Extraction Kit was used to extract genomic DNA from the blood cell samples. Libraries were prepared through the immunoSEQ multiplex PCR assay. A mixture of 60 forward primers for TCR Vbeta segments and 13 reverse primers for TCR Jbeta segments was used in the multiplex PCR. The CDR3 region of rearranged TCR beta genes was amplified from genomic DNA by a multiplex PCR assay. The Illumina HiSeq System was used to sequence the amplified TCR beta libraries as 87-base-pair reads. Processing in the source paper ran as follows. Across the 670 or so repertoires, a later analysis counted some 80 million unique TCR beta chains, some 11 million of which were shared by at least two donors. A nearest-neighbor algorithm error-corrected the raw reads and collapsed the reads into unique sequences, merging closely related sequences to remove PCR and sequencing errors. V, D and J gene segments were assigned by aligning CDR3 sequences to IMGT reference sequences. For a sequence to be retained, a match of at least six nucleotides to both a V gene segment and a J gene segment was required. A rearrangement was called productive if the CDR3 had no stop codons and remained in frame with V and J, and every other rearrangement was called non-productive. Following IMGT convention, CDR3 was defined as the stretch from the second conserved V-encoded cysteine to the conserved J-encoded phenylalanine. The earlier analysis of fewer than 700 of the donors excluded sequences that lacked an unambiguous match to a single V gene segment. In an earlier analysis of 500 to 750 of the donors, V segments were called functional above 56.7% productive rearrangements and were called segregating when the between-donor standard deviation exceeded 5%. To diagnose cytomegalovirus status from the catalog of TCR beta chain sequences, a statistical classification framework was built. In a later analysis, V and J genes were assigned by comparing TCR nucleotide sequences against IMGT/GENE-DB human TR gene sequences. The TCRdist pipeline was used in a later analysis to assign CDR3 sequences and most-parsimonious VDJ recombination scenarios. A later analysis defined each TCR beta chain by its CDR3 amino acid sequence plus V-gene family, and excluded reads lacking a unique V-gene family. In a later analysis, a few hundred highly shared, low-generation-probability nucleotide sequences were removed to address suspected cross-contamination and a sequencing artifact. In a later analysis, a clonal expansion index for each public chain was calculated from normalized within-repertoire ranks of inferred template counts. Generation probabilities in a later analysis came from a VDJ recombination model fitted to out-of-frame rearrangements, and those results were checked against IGoR. A later analysis scored TCR-TCR, TCR-HLA and TCR-CMV co-occurrence with hypergeometric tests, applying a repertoire-size bias correction to TCR pairs. In a later analysis, false discovery rates were estimated by permuting HLA or CMV assignments 20 times. In a later analysis, co-occurring TCRs were grouped using DBSCAN, with TCRdist sequence similarity added in when clustering inside HLA-allele-positive subsets. Repertoires with fewer than 30,000 or more than 120,000 public chains, plus five repertoires with anomalous nucleotide sharing, were excluded from co-occurrence clustering. The table comes from immuneACCESS by way of TCRdb, which keeps in-frame sequences with V and J called. Part of the clones is missing from these tables; in studies checked, under half for an unresolved V gene and the rest for unknown reasons. V, J and clone size are those of that table, while D and trimming were read from the DNA. Across this sample there are 140,000 or so clones, with roughly 84% seen only once. Over 2% of the sample is held by the ten biggest clonotypes.

V is shortened by 2 bases, J by 6 bases, and the region joining them spans 12 bases. CDR1 and CDR2 are drawn from the germline V gene: SGHTA, FQGTGA. The CDR3 numbers 14 residues from cysteine through phenylalanine. The sequence is cut down to CDR3 DNA, 42 bases in frame from base 1. The clonotype originates from a boy aged 2 to 9 in good health and CMV-seronegative. The chain is encoded by TRBV7-3 joined to TRBJ2-3; a weak D assignment points to TRBD1 (5 bases agree). Sequencing used PBMCs. For the CDR3, the sequence is CASSLQGLSDTQYF. The DNA sequence is TGTGCCAGCAGCTTACAGGGCCTGTCGGATACGCAGTATTTT.